Listed below are T cell receptor beta chains from one sample, sequenced in a study of siplizumab effects on memory and regulatory T cells. The repertoire was sequenced with immunoSEQ multiplex PCR; TCRdb's copy has only in-frame clones and lacks some. Of approximately 92,000 clones in the sample, just under 95% were seen once. The sample comprised non-Treg CD4+ T cells sorted from blood. The receptor source for this set is a human donor in good health. Both conserved end residues are part of each CDR3. Each record gives: D gene, V gene, clone size, J gene, CDR3 protein, CDR3 DNA. The D gene is left open where the match is weak. Not all rows give a size; the values are once, few, many and, for expanded clones, a class.

D gene: -
V gene: TRBV27
clone size: -
J gene: TRBJ1-3
CDR3 protein: CASSLVSGAGNTIYF
CDR3 DNA: TGTGCCAGCAGTTTAGTTTCTGGGGCCGGAAACACCATATATTTT

D gene: -
V gene: TRBV5-6
clone size: -
J gene: TRBJ2-3
CDR3 protein: CASSLWSDTQYF
CDR3 DNA: TGTGCCAGCAGCTTGTGGTCAGATACGCAGTATTTT

D gene: -
V gene: TRBV9
clone size: -
J gene: TRBJ2-2
CDR3 protein: CASSVGRVQTGELFF
CDR3 DNA: TGTGCCAGCAGCGTAGGTAGGGTTCAGACCGGGGAGCTGTTTTTT

D gene: -
V gene: TRBV11-3
clone size: -
J gene: TRBJ2-1
CDR3 protein: CASSEAGEQFF
CDR3 DNA: TGTGCCAGCAGCGAGGCGGGTGAGCAGTTCTTC

D gene: -
V gene: TRBV27
clone size: -
J gene: TRBJ1-5
CDR3 protein: CASSPNSGLPGQPQHF
CDR3 DNA: TGTGCCAGCAGTCCGAACTCTGGACTTCCCGGCCAGCCCCAGCATTTT

D gene: TRBD2
V gene: TRBV7-3
clone size: -
J gene: TRBJ2-7
CDR3 protein: CASSANGPGGNEQYF
CDR3 DNA: TGTGCCAGCAGCGCAAACGGTCCGGGAGGGAACGAGCAGTACTTC

D gene: -
V gene: TRBV28
clone size: -
J gene: TRBJ1-6
CDR3 protein: CASSPAGEGNNSPLHF
CDR3 DNA: TGTGCCAGCAGTCCGGCGGGGGAGGGGAATAATTCACCCCTCCACTTT

D gene: -
V gene: TRBV6-1
clone size: once
J gene: TRBJ1-1
CDR3 protein: CASSKQGTEAFF
CDR3 DNA: TGTGCCAGCAGTAAACAGGGCACTGAAGCTTTCTTT

D gene: -
V gene: TRBV18
clone size: once
J gene: TRBJ1-1
CDR3 protein: CASSPRGNTEAFF
CDR3 DNA: TGTGCCAGCTCACCACGGGGAAACACTGAAGCTTTCTTT

D gene: -
V gene: TRBV30
clone size: -
J gene: TRBJ1-1
CDR3 protein: CAWRRWGRRNTEAFF
CDR3 DNA: TGTGCCTGGAGACGGTGGGGGCGACGGAACACTGAAGCTTTCTTT

D gene: TRBD1
V gene: TRBV9
clone size: -
J gene: TRBJ1-5
CDR3 protein: CASSAGTGVSNQPQHF
CDR3 DNA: TGTGCCAGCAGCGCAGGGACAGGGGTGAGCAATCAGCCCCAGCATTTT

D gene: -
V gene: TRBV19
clone size: -
J gene: TRBJ1-1
CDR3 protein: CASSIGSYRVNTEAFF
CDR3 DNA: TGTGCCAGTAGTATAGGGAGTTACCGAGTGAACACTGAAGCTTTCTTT

D gene: TRBD2
V gene: TRBV6-1
clone size: -
J gene: TRBJ2-1
CDR3 protein: CASRPRLAEDNEQFF
CDR3 DNA: TGTGCCAGCAGGCCCAGACTAGCGGAAGACAATGAGCAGTTCTTC

D gene: -
V gene: TRBV28
clone size: -
J gene: TRBJ1-2
CDR3 protein: CASSPSQGFGYGYTF
CDR3 DNA: TGTGCCAGCAGTCCTAGCCAGGGATTTGGGTATGGCTACACCTTC

D gene: -
V gene: TRBV5-1
clone size: -
J gene: TRBJ1-3
CDR3 protein: CASSLSGPISGNTVYF
CDR3 DNA: TGCGCCAGCAGCTTGTCAGGACCCATCTCTGGAAACACCGTATATTTT

D gene: -
V gene: TRBV7-8
clone size: -
J gene: TRBJ2-6
CDR3 protein: CASSDQGSGANVLTF
CDR3 DNA: TGTGCCAGCAGCGACCAGGGGTCTGGGGCCAACGTCCTGACTTTC

D gene: -
V gene: TRBV7-8
clone size: -
J gene: TRBJ2-4
CDR3 protein: CASSLRSAKNIQYF
CDR3 DNA: TGTGCCAGCAGCTTACGATCGGCCAAAAACATTCAGTACTTC